These 5 T cell receptor beta chains originate from one sample sequenced in a study of T-cell reconstitution after alpha-beta-depleted transplantation in children. Molecular barcoding with unique molecular identifiers was used for the TCRbeta library. In TCRdb, the PCR reads were re-called with MiXCR into one record per CDR3 protein. The sample includes 210,000 or so distinct CDR3 sequences, roughly a tenth seen only once; the top ten take under 30%. Source: PBMCs, taken before TCRalphabeta/CD19-depleted stem cell transplant. The receptors shown here come from a child less than two years old with acute myeloid leukemia, due to receive a stem cell transplant.

V gene TRBV5-4 combines with J gene TRBJ2-5; 10 positions match TRBD1. The trim removed 0 bases at V and 4 bases at J, leaving 0 bases unmatched. The CDR3 consists of 14 residues. From germline, CDR1 is SGHNT and CDR2 YYREEE (reference sequence). The CDR3 region is CASSLGQGAETQYF. CDR3 in DNA: TGTGCCAGCAGCTTGGGACAGGGGGCAGAGACCCAGTACTTC.

This clonotype was seen ten or more times. The J gene is TRBJ2-2, the V gene TRBV28; 9 bases line up with TRBD1. The CDR3 is 16 residues long. V was clipped by 6 bases and J by 2 bases; unmatched bases: 7. Germline CDR1 and CDR2: MDHEN and SYDVKM. The CDR3 DNA sequence: TGTGCCAGCAGCCTAACAGGGGGCGCCAACACCGGGGAGCTGTTTTTT. As protein: CASSLTGGANTGELFF.

This clonotype has at least ten counts. The chain links TRBV7-2 to TRBJ2-5, with TRBD2 matching 13 bases. This CDR3 is built from 16 residues. Germline V CDR1 and CDR2: SGHTA, FQGNSA. V lost 3 bases, J lost 5 bases, and 6 bases stayed unmatched. This CDR3 is CASSFGLAGVTETQYF. The CDR3 DNA reads TGTGCCAGCAGCTTCGGACTAGCGGGAGTGACGGAGACCCAGTACTTC. The whole variable domain, remainder taken from reference TRBV7-2 and TRBJ2-5, is GAGVSQSPSNKVTEKGKDVELRCDPISGHTALYWYRQSLGQGLEFLIYFQGNSAPDKSGLPSDRFSAERTGGSVSTLTIQRTQQEDSAVYLCASSFGLAGVTETQYFGPGTRLLVL.

This clonotype was detected ten times or more. V is TRBV6-5 and J is TRBJ1-2; D is perhaps TRBD1 (5 bases). V dropped 1 base and J dropped 3 bases, with 15 bases sitting between them. The CDR3 has 16 residues. CDR1 MNHEY and CDR2 SVGAGI come from the germline V gene. The CDR3 DNA reads as TGTGCCAGCAGTTACTATCGCCCAGGGAGGGACTATGGCTACACCTTC. Translated, it gives CASSYYRPGRDYGYTF.

The chain combines TRBV5-4 with TRBJ2-1; TRBD1 matches at 11 bases. Germline V CDR1 and CDR2: SGHNT, YYREEE (reference sequence). Losses at the gene ends were 4 bases for V and 0 bases for J; bases not matched to a gene: 6. The CDR3 has 17 residues. CDR3 sequence reads: CASSGDRGLLSYNEQFF. The CDR3 DNA reads TGTGCCAGCAGCGGGGACAGGGGGTTACTCTCCTACAATGAGCAGTTCTTC.